This record looks at one TCR beta chain sequence and its context. Its matching antigen is unknown. Naive CD8 cells lacked CD45RO, underwent positive selection for CCR7 and left out terminally differentiated effector memory CD45RA+ cells. Healthy HIV-negative adults without recent acute infections or vaccinations served as donors. This entry is derived from a study of shared clonotypes between healthy human individuals. Study observations and caveats: Although depth was large, rarefaction showed that sequencing of the sorted subsets was incomplete. The donor pool, a small one, limited the genetic and exposure-history diversity represented.

The repertoire was sequenced with immunoSEQ multiplex PCR; TCRdb's copy has only in-frame clones and lacks some. Here the sample spans roughly 1,800,000 clones, less than 95% being singletons. J gave up 4 bases and V 4 bases, and 5 bases lay outside the gene matches. Germline V gene data show CDR1 as SGHAT and CDR2 as FQNNGV. The CDR3 length is 15 residues. The chain couples TRBV11-2 to TRBJ2-7; TRBD1 agrees at 12 bases. Sequencing was done on a sample of naive CD8+ T cells sorted from blood. The source is a man younger than 35 in good health. The CDR3 DNA is TGTGCCAGCAGCTCCCGGGACAGGGGGCTGTACGAGCAGTACTTC. Encoded protein: CASSSRDRGLYEQYF.